This T cell receptor beta chain was sequenced in a study of cytomegalovirus exposure and HLA in healthy donors. Points from the study as a whole: Reported performance of the classifier showed diagnosis of cytomegalovirus status with high specificity and sensitivity. Researchers reportedly found TCR beta sequences accurately predicted most subjects' HLA-A and HLA-B alleles. Presence/absence analysis assumed near-uniform sequencing depth across donors. Several of the most significant clusters were apparently associated with common viral pathogens in a later analysis.

PCR used 60 Vbeta primers and 13 Jbeta primers. TCRdb's table, derived via immunoSEQ multiplex PCR, lists solely in-frame clones and lacks some. Of about 160,000 clones listed, approximately 84% were seen once; the top ten hold approximately 1.3%. The CDR3 totals 13 residues. After removal of 8 bases from V and 2 bases from J, the junction contained 3 bases not matched to a gene. Per the germline V gene, CDR1 is MDHEN and CDR2 is SYDVKM. About this clone: The antigen is undetermined.

This clonotype originated in a man aged 50 to 59 in good health and CMV-seropositive. This sequence joins TRBV28 and TRBJ2-3; 8 nucleotides agree with TRBD2. Input material: PBMCs. CDR3 sequence reads: CASRGGNTDTQYF. The CDR3 DNA is TGTGCCAGCCGGGGGGGCAACACAGATACGCAGTATTTT.